This TCR beta chain was captured in a study of CD8 T cells in Susac syndrome. Looking at the study overall: Patients with Susac syndrome who were sequenced included more than 5 with active disease and under ten in remission.

There are 16 residues in the CDR3. Trimming removed 0 bases at V and 2 bases at J, with 11 bases between. The V gene's germline CDR1 is MNHEY and CDR2 SVGAGI. TEMRA cells were FACS-enriched and CD8+ and CD4+ T cells negatively isolated. Reverse transcription used roughly 0.45 to 1 ug RNA and random hexamers. Amplification of the TCR beta CDR3 was carried out by immunoSEQ multiplex PCR, which spanned a total of 54 Vbeta and 13 Jbeta segments. TCRdb reprocessed the immunoSEQ multiplex PCR reads with MiXCR, giving one entry per CDR3 protein. The sample shows approximately 190,000 distinct CDR3 sequences, about 91% of them seen only once.

The material sequenced was CD4+ T cells from PBMCs. The V call is TRBV6-5, the J call TRBJ2-1; the D gene could be TRBD1 or TRBD2 (6 bases each). This receptor was taken from a human donor with Susac syndrome. The CDR3 region is CASSYSSGATYNEQFF. CDR3 DNA: TGTGCCAGCAGTTACTCGTCGGGGGCCACCTACAATGAGCAGTTCTTC.